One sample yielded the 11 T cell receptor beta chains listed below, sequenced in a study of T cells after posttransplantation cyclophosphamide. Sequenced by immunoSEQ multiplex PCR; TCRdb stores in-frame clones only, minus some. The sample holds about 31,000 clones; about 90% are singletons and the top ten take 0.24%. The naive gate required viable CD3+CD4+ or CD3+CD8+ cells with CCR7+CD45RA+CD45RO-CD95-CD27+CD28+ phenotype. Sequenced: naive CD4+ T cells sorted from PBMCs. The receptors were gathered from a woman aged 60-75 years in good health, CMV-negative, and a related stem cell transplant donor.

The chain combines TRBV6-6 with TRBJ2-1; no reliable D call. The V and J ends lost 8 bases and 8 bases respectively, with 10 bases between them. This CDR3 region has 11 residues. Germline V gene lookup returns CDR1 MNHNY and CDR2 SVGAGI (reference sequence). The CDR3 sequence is CASVRVDEQFF. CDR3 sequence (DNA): TGTGCCAGCGTAAGAGTGGATGAGCAGTTCTTC.

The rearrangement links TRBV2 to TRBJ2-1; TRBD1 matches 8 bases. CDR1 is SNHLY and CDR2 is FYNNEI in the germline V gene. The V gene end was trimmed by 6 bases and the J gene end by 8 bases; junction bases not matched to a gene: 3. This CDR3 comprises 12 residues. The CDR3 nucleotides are TGTGCCAGCAGGGGACAGGTCTATGAGCAGTTCTTC. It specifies CASRGQVYEQFF.

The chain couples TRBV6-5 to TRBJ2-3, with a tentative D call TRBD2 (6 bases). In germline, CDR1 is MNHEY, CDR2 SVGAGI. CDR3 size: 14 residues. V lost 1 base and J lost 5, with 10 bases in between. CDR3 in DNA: TGTGCCAGCAGTTACTGGGGGGATGAAGATACGCAGTATTTT. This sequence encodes CASSYWGDEDTQYF.

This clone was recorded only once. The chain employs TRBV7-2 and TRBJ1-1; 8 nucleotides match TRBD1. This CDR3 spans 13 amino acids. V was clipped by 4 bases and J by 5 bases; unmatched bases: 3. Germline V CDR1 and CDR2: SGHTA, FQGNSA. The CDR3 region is CASSSHRGTEAFF. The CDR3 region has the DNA TGTGCCAGCAGCTCCCACAGGGGGACTGAAGCTTTCTTT. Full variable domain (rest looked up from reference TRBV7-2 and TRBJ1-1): GAGVSQSPSNKVTEKGKDVELRCDPISGHTALYWYRQSLGQGLEFLIYFQGNSAPDKSGLPSDRFSAERTGGSVSTLTIQRTQQEDSAVYLCASSSHRGTEAFFGQGTRLTVV.

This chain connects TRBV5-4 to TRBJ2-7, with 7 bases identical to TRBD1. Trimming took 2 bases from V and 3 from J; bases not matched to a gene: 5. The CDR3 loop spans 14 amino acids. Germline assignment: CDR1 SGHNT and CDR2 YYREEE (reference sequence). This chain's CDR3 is CASSFGTDLYEQYF. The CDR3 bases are TGTGCCAGCAGCTTTGGGACAGATCTCTACGAGCAGTACTTC.

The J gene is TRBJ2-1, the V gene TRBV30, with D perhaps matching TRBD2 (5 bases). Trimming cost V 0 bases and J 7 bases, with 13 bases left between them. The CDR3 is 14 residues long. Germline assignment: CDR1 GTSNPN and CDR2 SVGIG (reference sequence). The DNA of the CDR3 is TGTGCCTGGAGTGTGGGGAGAGGAAAAAATGAGCAGTTCTTC. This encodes CAWSVGRGKNEQFF.

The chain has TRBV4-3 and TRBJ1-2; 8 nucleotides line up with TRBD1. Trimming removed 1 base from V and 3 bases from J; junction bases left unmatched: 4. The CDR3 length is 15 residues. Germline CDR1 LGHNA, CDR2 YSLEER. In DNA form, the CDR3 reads TGCGCCAGCAGCCAAGTACCGGGACAGGACTATGGCTACACCTTC. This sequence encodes CASSQVPGQDYGYTF.

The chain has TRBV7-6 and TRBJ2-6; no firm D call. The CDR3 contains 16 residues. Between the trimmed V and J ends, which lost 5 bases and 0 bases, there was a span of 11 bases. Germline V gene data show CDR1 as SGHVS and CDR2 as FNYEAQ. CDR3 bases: TGTGCCAGCAGCCCCGGGTCCAGCTCTGGGGCCAACGTCCTGACTTTC. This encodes CASSPGSSSGANVLTF.

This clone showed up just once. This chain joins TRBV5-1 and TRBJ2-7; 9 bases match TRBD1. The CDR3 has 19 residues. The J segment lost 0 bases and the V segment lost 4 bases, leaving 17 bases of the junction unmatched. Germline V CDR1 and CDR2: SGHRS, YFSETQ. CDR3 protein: CASSKVIGQGTSHSYEQYF. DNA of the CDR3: TGCGCCAGCAGCAAGGTTATAGGACAGGGGACCTCTCACTCCTACGAGCAGTACTTC.

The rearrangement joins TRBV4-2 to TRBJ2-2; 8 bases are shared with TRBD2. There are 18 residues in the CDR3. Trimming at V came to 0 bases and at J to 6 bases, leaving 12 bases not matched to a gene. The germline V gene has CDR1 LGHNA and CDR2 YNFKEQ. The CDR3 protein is CASSQEGRGYGGAGELFF. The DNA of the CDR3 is TGTGCCAGCAGCCAAGAAGGAAGGGGATACGGGGGGGCCGGGGAGCTGTTTTTT.

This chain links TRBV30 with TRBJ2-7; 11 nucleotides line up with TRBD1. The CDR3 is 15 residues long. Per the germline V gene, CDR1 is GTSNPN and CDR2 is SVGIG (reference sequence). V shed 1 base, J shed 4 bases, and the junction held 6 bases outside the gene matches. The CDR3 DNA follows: TGTGCCTGGAGTGGGGACAGGGGGTCTAAGTACGAGCAGTACTTC. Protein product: CAWSGDRGSKYEQYF.